A selection of T cell receptor beta chains follows, all from one sample in a study of T cell responses to AZD1222 COVID-19 vaccine. The method was immunoSEQ multiplex PCR; TCRdb's version includes in-frame clones alone and lacks a portion of them. This repertoire shows roughly 170,000 clones, about 85% found once; its top ten account for around 3%. The sample consisted of peripheral blood, taken on day 0 of AZD1222 vaccination. The origin of the receptors is an adult in good health. Each CDR3 is given with its conserved first and last residue. The D gene is left open where the match is weak. Rows may omit the clone size; those that give it use once, few, many or a size class.

V,J,size,D,CDR3,DNA
TRBV7-2,TRBJ2-3,-,-,CASSLRGGSGGTQYF,TGTGCCAGCAGCCTCAGGGGCGGATCTGGGGGTACGCAGTATTTT
TRBV19,TRBJ2-7,-,-,CASRFPVGLSFGYEQYF,TGTGCCAGTAGGTTTCCGGTGGGGCTCTCGTTTGGGTACGAGCAGTACTTC
TRBV5-1,TRBJ1-2,-,-,CASGGPGTKNGYTF,TGCGCCAGCGGGGGGCCAGGTACTAAAAATGGCTACACCTTC
TRBV5-1,TRBJ2-3,-,TRBD2,CASSFRLASDTQYF,TGCGCCAGCAGCTTCCGACTAGCCTCAGATACGCAGTATTTT
TRBV7-9,TRBJ1-2,once,-,CASSLVAVSVRNGYTF,TGTGCCAGCAGCTTAGTGGCAGTCTCCGTGAGGAATGGCTACACCTTC
TRBV20-1,TRBJ2-2,-,-,CSASLGANTGELFF,TGCAGTGCTAGTCTGGGGGCGAACACCGGGGAGCTGTTTTTT
TRBV6-1,TRBJ2-1,-,-,CASSEAELTNNEQFF,TGTGCCAGCAGTGAAGCGGAACTAACTAACAATGAGCAGTTCTTC
TRBV6-6,TRBJ1-6,-,-,CASSYRERANSPLHF,TGTGCCAGCAGTTACAGGGAACGGGCAAATTCACCCCTCCACTTT
TRBV5-6,TRBJ2-7,-,-,CASSRRQSSYEQYF,TGTGCCAGCAGCCGACGGCAGAGCTCCTACGAGCAGTACTTC
TRBV19,TRBJ2-2,-,-,CASSIERRSVSYTGELFF,TGTGCCAGTAGTATAGAACGCAGGTCGGTATCCTACACCGGGGAGCTGTTTTTT
TRBV5-1,TRBJ2-1,once,TRBD1,CASSLAPPGQGTVNEQFF,TGCGCCAGCAGCTTGGCGCCCCCGGGACAGGGTACGGTCAATGAGCAGTTCTTC
TRBV4-1,TRBJ2-3,-,-,CASSQDSGTDTQYF,TGCGCCAGCAGCCAAGATTCGGGGACAGATACGCAGTATTTT
TRBV6-5,TRBJ2-7,-,-,CASGYSYSYEQYF,TGTGCCAGCGGGTACAGTTACTCCTACGAGCAGTACTTC
TRBV2,TRBJ1-6,once,TRBD1,CASSPLGTGGRSPLHF,TGTGCCAGCAGCCCCTTGGGGACAGGGGGCCGGTCACCCCTCCACTTT
TRBV6-5,TRBJ2-1,once,-,CASGGGDSYNEQFF,TGTGCCAGCGGCGGAGGCGATTCCTACAATGAGCAGTTCTTC
TRBV6-6,TRBJ1-3,-,TRBD1,CASSGRDRGPGNTIYF,TGTGCCAGCAGTGGACGGGACAGGGGACCTGGAAACACCATATATTTT
TRBV6-1,TRBJ1-6,few,-,CASSEYPGRLHF,TGTGCCAGCAGTGAATACCCCGGGAGGCTCCACTTT
TRBV7-8,TRBJ2-2,-,-,CASSLVELSTGELFF,TGTGCCAGCAGCTTAGTTGAGTTGTCCACCGGGGAGCTGTTTTTT
TRBV12-3/TRBV12-4,TRBJ1-5,-,-,CASRLGGNQPQHF,TGTGCCAGCAGGTTGGGTGGCAATCAGCCCCAGCATTTT
TRBV6-5,TRBJ1-6,-,-,CASKDTGLRYSPLHF,TGTGCCAGCAAAGATACAGGGCTTCGCTATTCACCCCTCCACTTT
TRBV5-5,TRBJ1-1,-,-,CASNTRRVGGSVNTEAFF,TGTGCCAGCAACACCCGGAGGGTTGGGGGAAGTGTGAACACTGAAGCTTTCTTT
TRBV6-5,TRBJ1-2,-,TRBD1,CARPLPDRDLHTF,TGTGCCAGGCCTTTACCGGACAGGGACCTTCACACCTTC
TRBV19,TRBJ2-7,-,-,CASSIAGEGYEQYF,TGTGCCAGTAGTATAGCGGGAGAGGGCTACGAGCAGTACTTC
TRBV4-1,TRBJ1-4,-,-,CASSQEIHGEKLFF,TGCGCCAGCAGCCAAGAAATACACGGTGAAAAACTGTTTTTT
TRBV6-5,TRBJ1-6,-,-,CAGTLSSYNSPLHF,TGTGCCGGAACCCTAAGCTCCTATAATTCACCCCTCCACTTT
TRBV4-1,TRBJ2-7,-,-,CASSQDQGGGYEQYF,TGCGCCAGCAGCCAAGACCAGGGGGGCGGGTACGAGCAGTACTTC
TRBV27,TRBJ1-6,-,-,CASSFRDSPLHF,TGTGCCAGCAGTTTTCGGGATTCACCCCTCCACTTT
TRBV28,TRBJ1-2,-,-,CASSTGWGDYGYTF,TGTGCCAGCAGTACAGGGTGGGGGGACTATGGCTACACCTTC
TRBV2,TRBJ1-2,-,-,CASSGLLKGGGFHGYTF,TGTGCCAGCAGTGGACTTCTAAAGGGTGGGGGCTTCCATGGCTACACCTTC